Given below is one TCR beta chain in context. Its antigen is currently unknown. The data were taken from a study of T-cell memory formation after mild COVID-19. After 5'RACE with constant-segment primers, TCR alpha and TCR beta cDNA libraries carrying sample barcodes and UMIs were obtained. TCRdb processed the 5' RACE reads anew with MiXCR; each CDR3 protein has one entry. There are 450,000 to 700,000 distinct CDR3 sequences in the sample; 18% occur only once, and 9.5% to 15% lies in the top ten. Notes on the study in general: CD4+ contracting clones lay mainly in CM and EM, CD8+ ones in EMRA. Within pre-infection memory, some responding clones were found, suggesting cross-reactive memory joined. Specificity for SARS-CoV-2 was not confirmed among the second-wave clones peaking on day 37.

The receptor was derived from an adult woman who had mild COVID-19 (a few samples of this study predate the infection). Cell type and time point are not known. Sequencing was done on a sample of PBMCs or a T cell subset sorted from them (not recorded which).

DNA for the CDR3: TGTGCCAGCAGCCGGACTGTGGCCAACGTCCTGACTTTC. Translated: CASSRTVANVLTF. The chain is built from TRBV2 and TRBJ2-6; D possibly corresponds to TRBD2 (5 bases). CDR1 and CDR2 (germline): SNHLY, FYNNEI. The CDR3 is 13 amino acids. The V gene lost 6 bases and the J gene lost 6 bases, with 9 bases spanning the gap.